These T cell receptor beta chains were read from a single sample in a study of cytomegalovirus exposure and HLA in healthy donors. The data were produced by immunoSEQ multiplex PCR, yet TCRdb's version contains in-frame clones alone and is incomplete. The sample holds tens of thousands of clones, around two thirds seen once. The specimen was PBMCs. The receptors were gathered from a woman aged 45-65 years in good health and CMV-seropositive. Each CDR3 is given with its conserved first and last residue. Each record gives: clone size, V gene, J gene, D gene, CDR3 protein, CDR3 DNA. D genes are given only for firm matches. The listing skips clone size in some rows; elsewhere it reads once, few, many or a size class.

clone size: -; V gene: TRBV20-1; J gene: TRBJ1-5; D gene: TRBD1; CDR3 protein: CSAEQGQPQHF; CDR3 DNA: TGCAGTGCGGAACAGGGGCAGCCCCAGCATTTT
clone size: -; V gene: TRBV27; J gene: TRBJ2-1; D gene: -; CDR3 protein: CATSALQGYNEQFF; CDR3 DNA: TGTGCCACTTCGGCGTTACAGGGCTACAATGAGCAGTTCTTC
clone size: few; V gene: TRBV9; J gene: TRBJ2-3; D gene: -; CDR3 protein: CASSADSPDTQYF; CDR3 DNA: TGTGCCAGCAGCGCGGACAGTCCAGATACGCAGTATTTT
clone size: -; V gene: TRBV5-4; J gene: TRBJ2-6; D gene: -; CDR3 protein: CASSLYGANVLTF; CDR3 DNA: TGTGCCAGCAGCTTATATGGGGCCAACGTCCTGACTTTC
clone size: -; V gene: TRBV27; J gene: TRBJ2-1; D gene: TRBD1; CDR3 protein: CASSLTWDSTYNEQFF; CDR3 DNA: TGTGCCAGCAGTCTCACCTGGGACAGTACCTACAATGAGCAGTTCTTC
clone size: -; V gene: TRBV7-8; J gene: TRBJ2-7; D gene: TRBD1; CDR3 protein: CASSPGTGFSYEQYF; CDR3 DNA: TGTGCCAGCAGCCCCGGGACAGGATTCTCCTACGAGCAGTACTTC
clone size: -; V gene: TRBV6-5; J gene: TRBJ2-7; D gene: -; CDR3 protein: CASSYSLTSTAYEQYF; CDR3 DNA: TGTGCCAGCAGTTACTCGCTAACCTCAACCGCCTACGAGCAGTACTTC
clone size: -; V gene: TRBV6-5; J gene: TRBJ2-7; D gene: -; CDR3 protein: CATGARGNSYEQYF; CDR3 DNA: TGTGCCACAGGCGCTAGGGGAAACTCCTACGAGCAGTACTTC
clone size: -; V gene: TRBV7-2; J gene: TRBJ2-1; D gene: TRBD2; CDR3 protein: CASRSGGTSGYNEQFF; CDR3 DNA: TGTGCCAGCAGATCCGGGGGGACTAGCGGGTACAATGAGCAGTTCTTC
clone size: -; V gene: TRBV28; J gene: TRBJ1-1; D gene: -; CDR3 protein: CASKLGRNTEAFF; CDR3 DNA: TGTGCCAGCAAGTTGGGGAGGAACACTGAAGCTTTCTTT
clone size: -; V gene: TRBV7-2; J gene: TRBJ1-2; D gene: TRBD1; CDR3 protein: CASSLEFGTGNARGYTF; CDR3 DNA: TGTGCCAGCAGCTTAGAGTTCGGGACAGGGAATGCCAGGGGCTACACCTTC
clone size: -; V gene: TRBV11-2; J gene: TRBJ2-5; D gene: -; CDR3 protein: CASSLLGGTQETQYF; CDR3 DNA: TGTGCCAGCAGCTTGTTAGGGGGTACCCAAGAGACCCAGTACTTC
clone size: -; V gene: TRBV19; J gene: TRBJ1-1; D gene: -; CDR3 protein: CASSMSGQRAEAFF; CDR3 DNA: TGTGCCAGTAGTATGAGTGGACAGAGGGCTGAAGCTTTCTTT
clone size: -; V gene: TRBV10-2; J gene: TRBJ1-2; D gene: TRBD1; CDR3 protein: CASSESGGRTGGGYDYGYTF; CDR3 DNA: TGCGCCAGCAGTGAGTCTGGCGGGAGGACAGGGGGCGGGTACGACTATGGCTACACCTTC
clone size: -; V gene: TRBV30; J gene: TRBJ1-1; D gene: TRBD1; CDR3 protein: CAWDGQGLAEAFF; CDR3 DNA: TGTGCCTGGGACGGACAGGGTTTGGCTGAAGCTTTCTTT
clone size: -; V gene: TRBV27; J gene: TRBJ2-5; D gene: -; CDR3 protein: CASSLSRGGETQYF; CDR3 DNA: TGTGCCAGCAGTTTATCGAGGGGAGGAGAGACCCAGTACTTC
clone size: -; V gene: TRBV7-2; J gene: TRBJ2-2; D gene: -; CDR3 protein: CASSLADSYTGELFF; CDR3 DNA: TGTGCCAGCAGCTTAGCGGACAGCTACACCGGGGAGCTGTTTTTT
clone size: once; V gene: TRBV20-1; J gene: TRBJ2-3; D gene: TRBD2; CDR3 protein: CSARDREAQYF; CDR3 DNA: TGCAGTGCTAGAGATCGGGAGGCGCAGTATTTT
clone size: once; V gene: TRBV4-3; J gene: TRBJ1-6; D gene: -; CDR3 protein: CASSQDGVNNSPLHF; CDR3 DNA: TGCGCCAGCAGCCAAGACGGAGTTAATAATTCACCCCTCCACTTT
clone size: -; V gene: TRBV2; J gene: TRBJ1-4; D gene: TRBD1; CDR3 protein: CASSEKGTEGEKLFF; CDR3 DNA: TGTGCCAGCAGTGAAAAGGGGACAGAGGGTGAAAAACTGTTTTTT
clone size: -; V gene: TRBV4-1; J gene: TRBJ1-5; D gene: -; CDR3 protein: CASSPSGSNQPQHF; CDR3 DNA: TGCGCCAGCAGCCCCAGCGGGAGCAATCAGCCCCAGCATTTT
clone size: once; V gene: TRBV5-5; J gene: TRBJ2-7; D gene: -; CDR3 protein: CASSFLASYEQYF; CDR3 DNA: TGTGCCAGCAGCTTTCTCGCGTCCTACGAGCAGTACTTC
clone size: -; V gene: TRBV7-9; J gene: TRBJ1-2; D gene: TRBD1; CDR3 protein: CASSSPTGTYGYTF; CDR3 DNA: TGTGCCAGCAGCTCTCCGACAGGGACCTATGGCTACACCTTC
clone size: -; V gene: TRBV2; J gene: TRBJ2-7; D gene: TRBD2; CDR3 protein: CASSSSGIFEQYF; CDR3 DNA: TGTGCCAGCAGTTCTAGCGGGATTTTCGAGCAGTACTTC
clone size: -; V gene: TRBV5-4; J gene: TRBJ1-4; D gene: -; CDR3 protein: CASSVVGTAGEKLFF; CDR3 DNA: TGTGCCAGCAGCGTGGTGGGCACCGCCGGTGAAAAACTGTTTTTT
clone size: -; V gene: TRBV6-1; J gene: TRBJ2-7; D gene: -; CDR3 protein: CASSPRTEAYEQYF; CDR3 DNA: TGTGCCAGCAGCCCCCGGACAGAAGCCTACGAGCAGTACTTC
clone size: -; V gene: TRBV19; J gene: TRBJ1-5; D gene: -; CDR3 protein: CASRRREVNQPQHF; CDR3 DNA: TGTGCCAGTAGAAGAAGGGAGGTCAATCAGCCCCAGCATTTT
clone size: -; V gene: TRBV28; J gene: TRBJ2-1; D gene: TRBD2; CDR3 protein: CASIPTSGSHEQFF; CDR3 DNA: TGTGCCAGCATCCCGACTAGCGGGAGCCATGAGCAGTTCTTC
clone size: once; V gene: TRBV5-4; J gene: TRBJ1-4; D gene: -; CDR3 protein: CASSLAITGNWGEKLFF; CDR3 DNA: TGTGCCAGCAGCTTGGCGATTACAGGCAACTGGGGTGAAAAACTGTTTTTT
clone size: -; V gene: TRBV4-1; J gene: TRBJ2-5; D gene: TRBD2; CDR3 protein: CASSQVLLAGGPSQETQYF; CDR3 DNA: TGCGCCAGCAGCCAAGTGCTCCTAGCGGGAGGGCCCAGTCAAGAGACCCAGTACTTC